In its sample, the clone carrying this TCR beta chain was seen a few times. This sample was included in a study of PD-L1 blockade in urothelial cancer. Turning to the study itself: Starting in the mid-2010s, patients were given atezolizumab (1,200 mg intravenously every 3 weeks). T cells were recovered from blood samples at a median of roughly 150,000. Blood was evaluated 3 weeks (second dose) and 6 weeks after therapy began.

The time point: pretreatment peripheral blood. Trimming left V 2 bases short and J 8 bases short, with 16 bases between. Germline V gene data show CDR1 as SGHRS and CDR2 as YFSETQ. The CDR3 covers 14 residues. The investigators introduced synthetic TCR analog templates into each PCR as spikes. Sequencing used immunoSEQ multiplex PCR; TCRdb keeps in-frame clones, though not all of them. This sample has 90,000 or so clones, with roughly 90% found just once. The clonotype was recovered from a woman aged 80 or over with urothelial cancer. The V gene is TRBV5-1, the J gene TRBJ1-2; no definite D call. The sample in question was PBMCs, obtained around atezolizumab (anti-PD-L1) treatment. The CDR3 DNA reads TGCGCCAGCAGCTTTGGTGCCCCAGGAGGCGGCTACACCTTC. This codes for CASSFGAPGGGYTF.